These 2 T cell receptor beta chains originate from one sample sequenced in a study of response to subunit inactivated influenza vaccine. Via MiXCR, TCRdb re-called the RT-PCR reads, giving one row per CDR3 protein. The repertoire holds 550,000 to 800,000 distinct CDR3 sequences, with approximately 14% as singletons. This specimen consisted of PBMCs from blood, obtained approximately 12 days after vaccination. Receptor source: a man aged 45-60 years who received an inactivated influenza vaccine.

This chain connects TRBV30 to TRBJ1-3; D remains unclear. V lost 5 bases to trimming and J lost 2 bases, with 10 bases between them. The CDR3 contains 13 residues. Germline CDR1 reads GTSNPN; CDR2 reads SVGIG (reference sequence). The CDR3 DNA reads as TGTGCCTGGGCGTCTGGGGCTGGAAACACCATATATTTT. It yields the protein CAWASGAGNTIYF. Full variable domain (remainder filled in from reference TRBV30 and TRBJ1-3): SQTIHQWPATLVQPVGSPLSLECTVEGTSNPNLYWYRQAAGRGLQLLFYSVGIGQISSEVPQNLSASRPQDRQFILSSKKLLLSDSGFYLCAWASGAGNTIYFGEGSWLTVV.

The rearrangement links TRBV6-2 or TRBV6-3 to TRBJ2-7; 8 positions agree with TRBD1. The CDR3 is 16 amino acids. After removal of 5 bases from V and 1 base from J, the junction contained 10 bases not matched to a gene. The germline V gene encodes CDR1 MNHEY and CDR2 SVGEGT. The CDR3 DNA reads TGTGCCAGCAGTCCCCCAAGACAGGGGCGATCCTACGAGCAGTACTTC. As protein: CASSPPRQGRSYEQYF.